This T cell receptor beta chain derives from a study of regulatory T cells in long-lasting Graves disease. CDR3 regions were amplified by Arm-PCR using iRepertoire HTBI primers to build TCR beta libraries. TCRdb independently ran MiXCR on the multiplex PCR reads; one entry per CDR3 protein. The sample lists roughly 560,000 distinct CDR3 sequences, around 12% occurring once. Germline lookup yields CDR1 SEHNR and CDR2 FQNEAQ (reference sequence). The CDR3 consists of 13 residues. V lost 2 bases and J lost 2, with 7 bases in between. Time point reported: newly diagnosed GD, antithyroid drugs for less than 3 months. Scientists built the TCR library using RNA that was extracted from PBMCs. Guidelines of the American Thyroid Association were used to diagnose Graves' disease. The data were also submitted as part of a second study, on T cells in Graves' hyperthyroidism and ophthalmopathy.

The sequence derives from a woman aged 30 to 39 with Graves disease. The material sequenced was peripheral blood mononuclear cells (PBMCs), taken at new diagnosis, from a patient treated with antithyroid drugs. This chain joins TRBV7-9 and TRBJ2-7; D remains unclear. For the CDR3, the DNA is TGTGCCAGCAGCTTATCTCTGACCTACGAGCAGTACTTC. It codes for CASSLSLTYEQYF. Together with reference TRBV7-9 and TRBJ2-7, the CDR3 gives the full variable domain: DTGVSQNPRHKITKRGQNVTFRCDPISEHNRLYWYRQTLGQGPEFLTYFQNEAQLEKSRLLSDRFSAERPKGSFSTLEIQRTEQGDSAMYLCASSLSLTYEQYFGPGTRLTVT.